This T cell receptor (beta chain) derives from a study of beta chain features in type 1 diabetes (dated by TCRdb to 2017 to 2018). Study-wide context: Patients and healthy donors did not differ in mean age, gender distribution, total cell number or subset yield. In the study, TCRB repertoires of sorted circulating CD4+ T cell subsets from recently diagnosed type 1 diabetes patients were compared with those of matched healthy donors. A total of approximately 100,000,000 sorted cells were examined across all samples, and the number of cells per subset was strongly correlated with RNA yield. Regulatory and stem cell-like memory subsets were isolated from only 8 patients and 8 healthy donors, whereas naive and central memory subsets came from all 30 or so donors. The full study reports these points: PCR may preferentially amplify shorter templates, but because patient and control samples were amplified and corrected together, any resulting skew would affect both groups equally. Naive, central memory and regulatory TCRB repertoires appeared more similar among patients than among healthy donors. A moderate but significant shortening of TCRB CDR3 length was observed in type 1 diabetes patients in all four CD4+ subsets. Sequencing cDNA rather than genomic DNA could over-represent highly expressing activated cells, although activation and CD3 levels did not differ between groups. Patients with type 1 diabetes made fewer insertions and deleted more nucleotides at VDJ recombination sites, implying thymic rearrangement abnormalities. HLA sub-analyses involved small numbers of individuals, so any influence of HLA type on TCRB rearrangement remained unresolved.

Each donor gave one peripheral blood draw, approximately 120 mL on average, collected into heparinised tubes. A BD FACSAria II and a panel including CD45RO, CCR7, CD25, CD127, CD95 and CD27 were used to sort naive, central memory, regulatory and stem cell-like memory CD4+ T cells. Every sorted population had a purity above 95%. PBMCs were separated immediately by Lymphoprep density gradient centrifugation and were stained directly, without being cultured. Samples were stained and sorted in pairs, with one healthy donor and one patient per experiment, so that batch effects were minimized. This clone was counted at least ten times. The antigen it binds to is not known. Within one base of it there is no much larger clone, and no base qualities were kept. Deletion took 4 bases off V and 9 bases off J, with a span of 19 bases between the germline ends. There are 13 amino acids in the CDR3, from cysteine to valine inclusive. Of all the DNA, just the CDR3 is kept, 39 bases in frame from base 1. CDR1 is given as SQVTM and CDR2 as ANQGSEA, both from the germline V gene.

The entire isolated RNA was reverse transcribed using the High Capacity cDNA Reverse Transcription Kit, and thus expressed TCRB transcripts were sequenced. Naive, central memory and regulatory T cell samples underwent deep immunoSEQ sequencing, averaging about 3.57 million total reads per sample. After sorted cells were lysed in RLT buffer, RNA was extracted with DNase-treated RNeasy Micro or Mini kits, with the choice depending on cell number. To prevent cross-contamination, every cell subset was processed on its own, while patient and healthy donor samples were processed together. The immunoSEQ multiplex PCR was used to amplify TCRB sequences from cDNA, yielding 87-bp fragments that span the CDR3 region. Amplicons were sequenced on the Illumina HiSeq platform. Turning to the authors' computational methods: PCR bias was computationally corrected using synthetic template baselines, reads within Hamming distance 2 were collapsed, and singletons that could not be merged were discarded. Reads were aligned to IMGT to assign V, D and J genes, CDR3 length, and insertions or deletions at six rearrangement sites. Clonotype counts were normalized to sorted cell number within each subset before computing true diversity and Gini coefficients with the tcR R package. The overlap coefficient, calculated on TCRB nucleotide sequences, was used to measure repertoire sharing. TCRdb provides this immuneACCESS table in a form limited to in-frame rearrangements. Some clones are lacking; in checked studies, under half of them reflect an unresolved V gene, and why the rest are absent is not known. V and J calls and clone size are as listed in that table; D and trimming were resolved from the DNA. The sample table holds around 97,000 clones, of which 25% to 30% were seen once. In total, the top ten clones hold 0.53% of the sample.

The sequenced sample consisted of central memory CD4+ T cells from blood. This receptor was obtained from a woman younger than 35 with type 1 diabetes. Recombination joined TRBV29-1 with TRBJ2-7; TRBD2 might be the D gene, on 5 matching bases. The CDR3 is CSVGEGGAATQYV. The bases are TGCAGCGTTGGAGAGGGTGGAGCAGCGACGCAGTACGTC.